This TCR beta chain came from a study of T cell repertoires in cytomegalovirus infection. The V segment lost 5 bases and the J segment 3 bases; nucleotides outside the gene matches: 15. CDR3 length: 20 residues. From germline, CDR1 is MNHEY and CDR2 SMNVEV (reference sequence). This clonotype was observed a few times. Its target is not known. From the reads, TCRdb called clonotypes with MiXCR, one entry per CDR3 protein. The data hold 110,000 to 150,000 distinct CDR3 sequences, with approximately 30% observed a single time. Broader study findings: Dominant in the ex vivo response were TCR beta clonotypes restricted by HLA-C and specific for CMV.

This receptor was identified in a human donor in good health (CMV status not recorded). Some clones in this sample may be carry-over from other donors' samples. Material: CD8+ T cells from cultured PBMCs, obtained from culture after CMV antigen stimulation. The chain is built from TRBV27 and TRBJ2-3; 15 bases align to TRBD2. CDR3 coding DNA: TGTGCCAGCAGTCCTGGGACTAGCGGGGGGCGGGTTCTAGGTACAGATACGCAGTATTTT. Protein sequence: CASSPGTSGGRVLGTDTQYF.